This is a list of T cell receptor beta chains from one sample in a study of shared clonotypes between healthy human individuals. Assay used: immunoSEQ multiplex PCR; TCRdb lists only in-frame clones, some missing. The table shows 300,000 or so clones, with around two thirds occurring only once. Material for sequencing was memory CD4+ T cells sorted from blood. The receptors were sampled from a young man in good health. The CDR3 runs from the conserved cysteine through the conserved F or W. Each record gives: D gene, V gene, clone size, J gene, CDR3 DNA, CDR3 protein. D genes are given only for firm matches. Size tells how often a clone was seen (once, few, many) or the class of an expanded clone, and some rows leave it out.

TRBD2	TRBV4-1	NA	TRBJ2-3	TGCGCCAGCAGCCAACTTAGCGGGAGGGCGGTAGATACGCAGTATTTT	CASSQLSGRAVDTQYF
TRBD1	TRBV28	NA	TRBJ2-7	TGTGCCAGCAATCAGGGGGCCTACGAGCAGTACTTC	CASNQGAYEQYF
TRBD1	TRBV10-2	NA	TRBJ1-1	TGCGCCAGCAGTGAGCAGACAGGGGGACACACTGAAGCTTTCTTT	CASSEQTGGHTEAFF
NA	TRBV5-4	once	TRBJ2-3	TGTGCCAGCAGCTCCCCCCGGGAGCGGTTAGATACGCAGTATTTT	CASSSPRERLDTQYF
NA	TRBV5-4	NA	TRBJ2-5	TGTGCCAGCAGCTTGGGAGTGGGAGAGACCCAGTACTTC	CASSLGVGETQYF
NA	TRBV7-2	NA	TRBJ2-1	TGTGCCAGCAGCTTAGCGTTTAACGATGAGCAGTTCTTC	CASSLAFNDEQFF
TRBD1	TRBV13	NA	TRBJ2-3	TGTGCCAGCAGTAGCGGGACAGGGGTTCGAGATACGCAGTATTTT	CASSSGTGVRDTQYF
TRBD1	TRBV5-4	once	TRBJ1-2	TGTGCCAGCAGCTCGCAATCGGACAGGGGCTACACCTTC	CASSSQSDRGYTF
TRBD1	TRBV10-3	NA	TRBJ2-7	TGTGCCATCAGTGCCGGACAGGGTAAAGAGCAGTACTTC	CAISAGQGKEQYF
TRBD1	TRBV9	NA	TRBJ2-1	TGTGCCAGCAGCGTCGGACAGGGGGCAGGCTGGTACAATGAGCAGTTCTTC	CASSVGQGAGWYNEQFF
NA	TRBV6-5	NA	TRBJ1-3	TGTGCCAGCAGCCTGCTGGCCTCTGGAAACACCATATATTTT	CASSLLASGNTIYF
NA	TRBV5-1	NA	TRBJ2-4	TGCGCCAGCAAGGATCGTGCAGGGAATGAGTACATTCAGTACTTC	CASKDRAGNEYIQYF
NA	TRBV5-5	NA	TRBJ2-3	TGTGCCAGCAGCTTGGGATCCGGACACACAGATACGCAGTATTTT	CASSLGSGHTDTQYF
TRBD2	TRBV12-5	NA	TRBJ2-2	TGTGCTAGTGGTTACCGGGCCCTCCTGACTAGCAGGAACACCGGGGAGCTGTTTTTT	CASGYRALLTSRNTGELFF
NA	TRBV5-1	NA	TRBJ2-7	TGCGCCAGCAGCCCTGCCGAACAGATCCCTTTCGAGCAGTACTTC	CASSPAEQIPFEQYF
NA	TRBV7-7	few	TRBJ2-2	TGTGCCAGCAGCTTACGACAGACCGGGGAGCTGTTTTTT	CASSLRQTGELFF
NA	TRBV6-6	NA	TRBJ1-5	TGTGCCAGCAGCATCCTGGGGGGAAATCAGCCCCAGCATTTT	CASSILGGNQPQHF
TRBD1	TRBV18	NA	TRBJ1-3	TGTGCCAGCTCACCACTCGGGACAGGGGACTCTCCTGCGGACACCATATATTTT	CASSPLGTGDSPADTIYF
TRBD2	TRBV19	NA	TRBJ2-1	TGTGCCAGTATACTAGCGGGAGGGCTTGGTGAGCAGTTCTTC	CASILAGGLGEQFF
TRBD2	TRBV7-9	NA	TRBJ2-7	TGTGCCAGCAGCTTATACGGCGGGGGGTACGAGCAGTACTTC	CASSLYGGGYEQYF
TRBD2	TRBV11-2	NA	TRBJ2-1	TGTGCCAGCAGCTTAGAGGGAGGGCCGCAGTTCTTC	CASSLEGGPQFF
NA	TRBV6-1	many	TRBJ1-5	TGTGCCAGCCAGGACAGAAATCACAATCAGCCCCAGCATTTT	CASQDRNHNQPQHF
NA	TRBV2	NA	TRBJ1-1	TGTGCCAGCAGTGAGGCAGGGAGAGGTGAAGCTTTCTTT	CASSEAGRGEAFF
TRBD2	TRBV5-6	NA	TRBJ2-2	TGTGCCAGCAGCTGGGGACTAGCGGGAGATCTAAACACCGGGGAGCTGTTTTTT	CASSWGLAGDLNTGELFF
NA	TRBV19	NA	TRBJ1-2	TGTGCCAGTAGTATACCACAGGGAAGGGGCTACACCTTC	CASSIPQGRGYTF
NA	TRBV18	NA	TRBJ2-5	TGTGCCAGCTCCCTTTCTGTTTTATCGGAGACCCAGTACTTC	CASSLSVLSETQYF
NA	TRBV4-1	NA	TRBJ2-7	TGCGCCAGCAGCCCTCAGGCGGGCCTCTACGAGCAGTACTTC	CASSPQAGLYEQYF
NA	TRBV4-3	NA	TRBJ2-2	TGCGCCAGCAGCCTATCTCTAACCGGGGAGCTGTTTTTT	CASSLSLTGELFF